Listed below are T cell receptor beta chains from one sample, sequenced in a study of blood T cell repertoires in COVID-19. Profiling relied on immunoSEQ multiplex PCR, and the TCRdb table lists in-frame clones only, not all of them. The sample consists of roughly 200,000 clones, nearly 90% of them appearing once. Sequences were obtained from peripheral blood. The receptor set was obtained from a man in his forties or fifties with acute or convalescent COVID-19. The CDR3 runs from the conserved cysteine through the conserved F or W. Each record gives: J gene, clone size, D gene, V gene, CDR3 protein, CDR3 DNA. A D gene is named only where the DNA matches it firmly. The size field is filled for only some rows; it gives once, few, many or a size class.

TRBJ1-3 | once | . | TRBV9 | CASSAQGNTIYF | TGTGCCAGCAGCGCACAGGGAAACACCATATATTTT
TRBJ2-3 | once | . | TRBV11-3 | CASSPQGHSTDTQYF | TGTGCCAGCAGCCCCCAGGGACATAGCACAGATACGCAGTATTTT
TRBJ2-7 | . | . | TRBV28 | CASSFQGSEQYF | TGTGCCAGCAGTTTCCAGGGTTCCGAGCAGTACTTC
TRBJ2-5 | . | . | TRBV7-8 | CASSLGEQETQYF | TGTGCCAGCAGCTTAGGGGAGCAAGAGACCCAGTACTTC
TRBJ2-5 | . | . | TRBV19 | CASSIRDTSPRETQYF | TGTGCCAGTAGTATTCGGGACACCAGCCCCCGAGAGACCCAGTACTTC
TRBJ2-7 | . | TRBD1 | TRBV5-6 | CASSFRGTGSYEQYF | TGTGCCAGCTCATTTCGCGGGACAGGGTCTTACGAGCAGTACTTC
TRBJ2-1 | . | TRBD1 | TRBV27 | CASSPGTGAYNEQFF | TGTGCCAGCAGTCCCGGGACAGGTGCCTACAATGAGCAGTTCTTC
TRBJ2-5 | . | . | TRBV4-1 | CASSQDRAGSYQETQYF | TGCGCCAGCAGCCAAGATCGCGCCGGGTCGTACCAAGAGACCCAGTACTTC
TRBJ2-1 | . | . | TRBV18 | CASSPQGWSYNEQFF | TGTGCCAGCTCACCACAGGGGTGGTCCTACAATGAGCAGTTCTTC
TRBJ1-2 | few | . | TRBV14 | CASSQYGGTGYTF | TGTGCCAGCAGCCAATACGGGGGTACCGGCTACACCTTC
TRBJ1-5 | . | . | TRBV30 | CAWSVQAGANQPQHF | TGTGCCTGGAGTGTACAGGCCGGAGCTAATCAGCCCCAGCATTTT
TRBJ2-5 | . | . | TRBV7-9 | CASSMAGMETQYF | TGTGCCAGCAGCATGGCGGGGATGGAGACCCAGTACTTC
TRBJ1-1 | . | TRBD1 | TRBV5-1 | CASSQDRGLSIRTEAFF | TGCGCCAGCAGTCAAGACAGGGGGCTTTCAATACGCACTGAAGCTTTCTTT
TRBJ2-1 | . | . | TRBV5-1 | CASSLVATLDNEQFF | TGCGCCAGCAGCTTGGTTGCGACTTTAGACAATGAGCAGTTCTTC
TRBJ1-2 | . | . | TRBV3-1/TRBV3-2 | CASSQPTANYGYTF | TGTGCCAGCAGCCAACCAACAGCTAACTATGGCTACACCTTC
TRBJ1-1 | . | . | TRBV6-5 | CASSPWVGGTEAFF | TGTGCCAGCAGTCCATGGGTCGGAGGGACTGAAGCTTTCTTT
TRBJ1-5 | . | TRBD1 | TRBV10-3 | CAISEGQDNQPQHF | TGTGCCATCAGTGAAGGACAGGACAATCAGCCCCAGCATTTT
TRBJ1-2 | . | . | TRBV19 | CASSIKQREYIYGYTF | TGTGCCAGTAGTATCAAGCAGAGGGAATATATCTATGGCTACACCTTC
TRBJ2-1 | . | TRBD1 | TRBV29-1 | CSVDQGTGEYNEQFF | TGCAGCGTTGACCAAGGGACAGGGGAATACAATGAGCAGTTCTTC
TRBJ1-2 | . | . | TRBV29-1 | CSVPTREGRNYGYTF | TGCAGCGTGCCTACCCGGGAGGGGAGGAACTATGGCTACACCTTC
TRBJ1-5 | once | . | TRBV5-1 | CASSPGAGQPQHF | TGCGCCAGCAGCCCGGGAGCAGGCCAGCCCCAGCATTTT
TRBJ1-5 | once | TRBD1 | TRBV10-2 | CASIPTGAMDQPQHF | TGCGCCAGCATCCCGACAGGGGCCATGGATCAGCCCCAGCATTTT
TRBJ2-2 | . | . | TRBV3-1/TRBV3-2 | CASSPVPGTGELFF | TGTGCCAGCAGCCCCGTCCCGGGCACCGGGGAGCTGTTTTTT
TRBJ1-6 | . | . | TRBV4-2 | CASSQDSNRVSPLHF | TGTGCCAGCAGCCAAGATTCCAACCGCGTGTCACCCCTCCACTTT
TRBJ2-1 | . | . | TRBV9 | CASRPRDTYNEQFF | TGTGCCAGCAGACCGAGGGACACCTACAATGAGCAGTTCTTC
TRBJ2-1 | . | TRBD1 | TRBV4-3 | CASSRTGGNEQFF | TGCGCCAGCAGCCGGACAGGGGGTAATGAGCAGTTCTTC
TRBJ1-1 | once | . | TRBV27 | CASSTSRRRTEAFF | TGTGCCAGCAGCACATCAAGGAGGCGAACTGAAGCTTTCTTT
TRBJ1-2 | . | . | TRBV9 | CAPKGRGYTF | TGTGCCCCAAAGGGGAGGGGCTACACCTTC
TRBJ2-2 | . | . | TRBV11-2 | CASSRERGGELFF | TGTGCCAGCAGCCGTGAGCGAGGCGGGGAGCTGTTTTTT
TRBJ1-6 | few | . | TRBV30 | CAWSTSRTSSYNSPLHF | TGTGCCTGGAGTACCTCCCGTACCAGCTCCTATAATTCACCCCTCCACTTT
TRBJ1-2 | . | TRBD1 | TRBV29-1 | CSARDRESANYGYTF | TGCAGCGCTAGGGACAGGGAGTCAGCTAACTATGGCTACACCTTC
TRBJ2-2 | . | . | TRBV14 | CASSQVPGSNTGELFF | TGTGCCAGCAGCCAAGTACCAGGGTCGAACACCGGGGAGCTGTTTTTT
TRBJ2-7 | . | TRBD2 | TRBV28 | CASSLGGSPGEQYF | TGTGCCAGCAGTTTAGGCGGGAGTCCGGGCGAGCAGTACTTC
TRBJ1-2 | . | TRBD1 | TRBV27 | CASRGTGGFGYTF | TGTGCCAGCAGGGGGACAGGGGGCTTTGGCTACACCTTC
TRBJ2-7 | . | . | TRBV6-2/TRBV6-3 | CASSVAGWGYEQYF | TGTGCCAGCAGCGTTGCGGGGTGGGGCTACGAGCAGTACTTC
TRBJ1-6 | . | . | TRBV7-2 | CASSSQGRTTYNSPLHF | TGTGCCAGCAGCTCGCAGGGAAGGACGACCTATAATTCACCCCTCCACTTT
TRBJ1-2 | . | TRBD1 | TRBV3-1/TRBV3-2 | CASSQDRGRAYGYTF | TGTGCCAGCAGCCAAGACAGGGGGCGCGCCTATGGCTACACCTTC
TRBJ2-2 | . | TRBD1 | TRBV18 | CASSGQSANTGELFF | TGTGCCAGCTCGGGACAGTCCGCGAACACCGGGGAGCTGTTTTTT
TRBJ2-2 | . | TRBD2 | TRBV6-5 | CASAGGSAGTGELFF | TGTGCCAGCGCCGGCGGGAGCGCCGGGACCGGGGAGCTGTTTTTT
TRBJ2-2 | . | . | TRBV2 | CASSEARQGFGANTGELFF | TGTGCCAGCAGTGAAGCGCGGCAGGGCTTTGGTGCGAACACCGGGGAGCTGTTTTTT
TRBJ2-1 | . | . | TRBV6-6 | CASTPGGGHNEQFF | TGTGCCAGCACCCCCGGGGGTGGGCACAATGAGCAGTTCTTC
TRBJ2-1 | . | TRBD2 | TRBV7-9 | CASSKGSGSYNEQFF | TGTGCCAGCAGTAAAGGTAGCGGGAGTTATAATGAGCAGTTCTTC
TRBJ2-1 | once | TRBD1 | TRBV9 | CASSGGQGWYNEQFF | TGTGCCAGCAGCGGGGGACAGGGGTGGTACAATGAGCAGTTCTTC
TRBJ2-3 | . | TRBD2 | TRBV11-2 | CASSLGPSGSTYF | TGTGCCAGCAGCTTAGGGCCCAGCGGGAGCACGTATTTT
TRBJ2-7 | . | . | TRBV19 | CASSIGGGASSYEQYF | TGTGCCAGTAGTATAGGGGGCGGGGCGAGCTCCTACGAGCAGTACTTC
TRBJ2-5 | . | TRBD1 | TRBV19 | CASSWAQGALETQYF | TGTGCCAGTAGTTGGGCCCAGGGGGCTTTGGAGACCCAGTACTTC
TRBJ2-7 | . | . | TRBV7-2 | CASSSQGYEQYF | TGTGCCAGCAGCTCACAGGGCTACGAGCAGTACTTC
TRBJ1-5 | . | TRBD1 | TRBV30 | CAWAPTGDYQPQHF | TGTGCCTGGGCCCCGACAGGGGATTATCAGCCCCAGCATTTT
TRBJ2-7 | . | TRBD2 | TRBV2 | CASSGLWGLAGAVGF | TGTGCCAGCAGTGGTCTCTGGGGACTAGCGGGAGCCGTCGGCTTC
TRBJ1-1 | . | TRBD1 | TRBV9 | CASSGQGTTEAFF | TGTGCCAGCAGCGGACAGGGGACGACTGAAGCTTTCTTT
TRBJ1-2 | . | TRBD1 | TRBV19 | CASQTGGAGDYGYTF | TGTGCCAGTCAGACAGGGGGCGCTGGGGACTATGGCTACACCTTC
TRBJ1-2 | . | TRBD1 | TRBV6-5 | CASSYRDRAYGYTF | TGTGCCAGCAGTTACCGGGACAGGGCCTATGGCTACACCTTC
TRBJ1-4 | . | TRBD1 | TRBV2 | CASMDRGKGEKLFF | TGTGCCAGCATGGACAGGGGGAAGGGGGAAAAACTGTTTTTT
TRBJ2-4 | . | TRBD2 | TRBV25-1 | CASSRTSGGAIQYF | TGTGCCAGCAGTCGTACTAGCGGGGGAGCCATTCAGTACTTC
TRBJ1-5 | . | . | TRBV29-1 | CSGSQGRNQPQHF | TGCAGCGGGAGTCAGGGGCGCAATCAGCCCCAGCATTTT
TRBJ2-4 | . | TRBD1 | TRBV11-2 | CASSPGVGQGAKNIQYF | TGTGCCAGCAGCCCCGGGGTGGGACAGGGGGCCAAAAACATTCAGTACTTC
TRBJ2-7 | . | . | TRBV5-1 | CASSRIGGAEEQYF | TGCGCCAGCAGCCGGATTGGGGGGGCGGAAGAGCAGTACTTC
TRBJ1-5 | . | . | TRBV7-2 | CASGAGFNQPQHF | TGTGCCAGCGGTGCGGGTTTCAATCAGCCCCAGCATTTT
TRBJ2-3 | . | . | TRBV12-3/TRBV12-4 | CASSYQSADTQYF | TGTGCCAGCAGTTACCAGTCCGCAGATACGCAGTATTTT